This TCR beta chain was profiled in a study of cytomegalovirus exposure and HLA in healthy donors. Study details: Of the donors genotyped, approximately 410 in all, 75% to 85% fell in the Caucasian-associated ancestry cluster. Study-level findings and limits: Earlier analysis looked at TCR beta V segments, and most were productive about 90% or about 30% of the time. Among TCR beta chains, those listed as cytomegalovirus-associated numbered around 160.

For this clone: The antigen is not known. At one end, the junction sequence differs from germline, possibly due to a read error.

It was with 60 Vbeta and 13 Jbeta primers that the PCR ran. Generated by immunoSEQ multiplex PCR, the TCRdb table keeps only in-frame clones and is missing some. Found here are under 110,000 clones, roughly 80% of them singletons; the top ten hold 2.5%. This CDR3 spans 16 amino acids. In germline, CDR1 is SEHNR, CDR2 FQNEAQ (reference sequence). This receptor was identified in a man aged 40-49 years in good health and CMV-seronegative. Sequenced sample: PBMCs. The chain employs TRBV7-9 and TRBJ1-4; 8 bases match TRBD1. For the CDR3, the DNA is TGTGCCAGCAGCTTGACAGGGGACCTCCGAATGAAAAAACTATTTTTT. Residues: CASSLTGDLRMKKLFF.